This TCR beta chain was sequenced in a study of tumor-infiltrating lymphocytes in primary liver carcinoma. This clonotype was picked up many times. The germline CDR1 and CDR2 sequences are SEHNR and FQNEAQ (reference sequence). Losses at the gene ends were 5 bases for V and 6 bases for J; bases not matched to a gene: 7. This CDR3 spans 14 amino acids. The template, roughly 550 ng total RNA, yielded TCR beta cDNA made with a constant-region primer. It was through three nested multiplex PCR rounds of slightly modified ARM-PCR that TCR beta libraries arose. The first two PCR rounds, nine to ten cycles each, used TRBV1-TRBV30 forward primers and a C-beta reverse primer. TCRdb itself ran the multiplex PCR reads through MiXCR, one entry per CDR3 protein. The profile shows under 90,000 distinct CDR3 sequences, around 70% of them singletons. Total RNA and DNA came together from around 20-30 mg of bulk tissue without cell sorting.

The gene calls are TRBV7-9 and TRBJ2-7, with 10 bases that match TRBD2. The sequenced sample was liver tumor tissue from sampling region 1. Subset here: tumor region T1, superior pole. This clonotype was sampled from a man aged 35 to 55 with primary liver carcinoma and hepatitis B virus infection. This CDR3 is CASSTPGLATEQYF. As DNA, the CDR3 is TGTGCCAGCAGCACGCCGGGACTAGCGACCGAGCAGTACTTC.